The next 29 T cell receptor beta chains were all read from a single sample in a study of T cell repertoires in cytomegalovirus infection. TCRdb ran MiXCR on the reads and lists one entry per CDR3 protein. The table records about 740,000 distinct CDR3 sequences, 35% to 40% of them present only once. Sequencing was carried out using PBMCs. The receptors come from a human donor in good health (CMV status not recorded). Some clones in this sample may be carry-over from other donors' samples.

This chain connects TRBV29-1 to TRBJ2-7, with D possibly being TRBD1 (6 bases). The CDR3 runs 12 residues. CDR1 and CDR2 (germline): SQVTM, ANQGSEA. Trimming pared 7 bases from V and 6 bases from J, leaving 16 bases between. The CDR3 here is CSAGHQQGEQYF. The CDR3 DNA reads TGCAGCGCGGGACATCAACAGGGCGAGCAGTACTTC.

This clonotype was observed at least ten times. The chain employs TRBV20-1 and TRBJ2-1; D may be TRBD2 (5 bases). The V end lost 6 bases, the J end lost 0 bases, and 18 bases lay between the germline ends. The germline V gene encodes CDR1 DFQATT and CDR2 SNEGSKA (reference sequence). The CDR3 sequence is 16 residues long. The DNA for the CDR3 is TGCAGTGCCCCCCCCCGGGGTCGTAGCTCCTACAATGAGCAGTTCTTC. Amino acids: CSAPPRGRSSYNEQFF.

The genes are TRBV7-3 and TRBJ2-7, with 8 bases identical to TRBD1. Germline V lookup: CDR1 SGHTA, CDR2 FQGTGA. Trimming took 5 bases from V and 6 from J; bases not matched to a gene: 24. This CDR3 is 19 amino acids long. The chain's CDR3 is CASSAFPLQGGTLLGEQYF. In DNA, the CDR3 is TGTGCCAGCAGCGCATTCCCACTACAGGGGGGTACCCTCCTCGGCGAGCAGTACTTC. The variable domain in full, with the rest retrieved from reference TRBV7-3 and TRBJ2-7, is GAGVSQTPSNKVTEKGKYVELRCDPISGHTALYWYRQSLGQGPEFLIYFQGTGAADDSGLPNDRFFAVRPEGSVSTLKIQRTERGDSAVYLCASSAFPLQGGTLLGEQYFGPGTRLTVT.

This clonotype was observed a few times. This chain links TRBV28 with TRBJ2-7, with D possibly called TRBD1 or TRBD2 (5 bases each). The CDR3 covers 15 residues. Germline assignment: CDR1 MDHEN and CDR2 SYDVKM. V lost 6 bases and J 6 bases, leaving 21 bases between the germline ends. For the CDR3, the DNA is TGTGCCAGCAGCTCCCCTTCCAGGGAGTTCCGCGAGCAGTACTTC. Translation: CASSSPSREFREQYF.

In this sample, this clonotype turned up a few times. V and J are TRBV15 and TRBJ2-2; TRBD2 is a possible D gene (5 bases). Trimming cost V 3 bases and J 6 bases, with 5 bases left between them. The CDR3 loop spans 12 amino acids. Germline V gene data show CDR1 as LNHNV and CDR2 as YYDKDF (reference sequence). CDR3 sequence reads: CATSRRAGELFF. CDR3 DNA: TGTGCCACCAGCAGGAGGGCCGGGGAGCTGTTTTTT.

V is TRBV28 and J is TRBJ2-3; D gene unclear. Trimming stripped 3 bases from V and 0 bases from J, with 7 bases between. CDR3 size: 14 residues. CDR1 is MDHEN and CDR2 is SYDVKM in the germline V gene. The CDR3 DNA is TGTGCCAGCAGTTTGGAGAAGAGCACAGATACGCAGTATTTT. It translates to CASSLEKSTDTQYF.

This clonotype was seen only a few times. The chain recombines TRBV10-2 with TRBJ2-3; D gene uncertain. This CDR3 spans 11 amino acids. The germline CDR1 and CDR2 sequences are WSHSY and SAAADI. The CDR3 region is CATLFGDTQYF. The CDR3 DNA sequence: TGCGCTACCCTATTCGGAGATACGCAGTATTTT.

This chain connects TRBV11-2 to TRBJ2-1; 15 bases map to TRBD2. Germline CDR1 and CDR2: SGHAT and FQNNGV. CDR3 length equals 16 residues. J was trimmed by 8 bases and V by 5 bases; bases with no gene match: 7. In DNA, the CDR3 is TGTGCCAGCAGCCCAGGGACTAGCGGGAGGCGGGATGAGCAGTTCTTC. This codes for CASSPGTSGRRDEQFF.

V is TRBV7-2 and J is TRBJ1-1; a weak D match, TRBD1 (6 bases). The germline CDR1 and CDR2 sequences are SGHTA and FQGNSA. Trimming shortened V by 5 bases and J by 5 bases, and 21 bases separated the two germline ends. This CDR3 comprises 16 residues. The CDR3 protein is CASSPPRTGRETEAFF. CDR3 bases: TGTGCCAGCAGCCCCCCACGCACAGGGAGGGAGACTGAAGCTTTCTTT.

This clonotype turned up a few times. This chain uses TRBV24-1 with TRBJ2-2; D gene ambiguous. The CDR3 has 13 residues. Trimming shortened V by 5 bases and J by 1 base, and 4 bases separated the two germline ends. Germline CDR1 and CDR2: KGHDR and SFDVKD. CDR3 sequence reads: CATSGRNTGELFF. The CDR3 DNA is TGTGCCACCAGTGGACGGAACACCGGGGAGCTGTTTTTT.

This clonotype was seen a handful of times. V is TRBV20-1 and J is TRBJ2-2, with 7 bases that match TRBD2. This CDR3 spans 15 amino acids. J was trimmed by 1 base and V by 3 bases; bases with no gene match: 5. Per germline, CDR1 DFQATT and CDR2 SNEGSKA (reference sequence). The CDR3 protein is CSASSPSGNTGELFF. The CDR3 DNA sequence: TGCAGTGCTAGTTCGCCTAGCGGGAACACCGGGGAGCTGTTTTTT.

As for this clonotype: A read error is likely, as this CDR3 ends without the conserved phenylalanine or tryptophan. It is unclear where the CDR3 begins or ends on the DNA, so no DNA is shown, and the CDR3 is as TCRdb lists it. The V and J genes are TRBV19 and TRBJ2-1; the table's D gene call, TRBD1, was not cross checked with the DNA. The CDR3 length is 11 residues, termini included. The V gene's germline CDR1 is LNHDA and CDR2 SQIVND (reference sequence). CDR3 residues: CATWGDRGWVL.

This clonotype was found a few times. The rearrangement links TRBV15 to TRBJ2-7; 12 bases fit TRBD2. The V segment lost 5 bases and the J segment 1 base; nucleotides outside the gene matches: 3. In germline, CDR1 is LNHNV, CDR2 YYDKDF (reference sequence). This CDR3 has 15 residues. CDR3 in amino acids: CATSGTSGGSYEQYF. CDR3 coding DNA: TGTGCCACCAGCGGTACTAGCGGGGGGTCCTACGAGCAGTACTTC.

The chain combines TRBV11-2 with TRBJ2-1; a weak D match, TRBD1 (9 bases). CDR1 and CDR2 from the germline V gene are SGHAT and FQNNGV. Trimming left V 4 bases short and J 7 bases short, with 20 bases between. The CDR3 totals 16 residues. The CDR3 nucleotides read TGTGCCAGCAGCTCACGGGGGGGGACAGGGAGGAATGAGCAGTTCTTC. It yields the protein CASSSRGGTGRNEQFF.

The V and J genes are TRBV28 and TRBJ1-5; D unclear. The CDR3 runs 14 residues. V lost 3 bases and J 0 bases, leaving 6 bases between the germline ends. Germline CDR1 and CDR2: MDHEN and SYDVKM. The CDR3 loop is CASSFADSNQPQHF. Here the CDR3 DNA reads TGTGCCAGCAGTTTTGCAGATAGCAATCAGCCCCAGCATTTT.

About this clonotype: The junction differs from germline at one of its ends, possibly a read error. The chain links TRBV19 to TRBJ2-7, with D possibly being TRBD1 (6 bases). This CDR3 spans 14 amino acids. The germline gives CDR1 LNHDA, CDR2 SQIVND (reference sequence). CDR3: CASSWTESSYEHYF. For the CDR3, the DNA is TGTGCCAGTAGCTGGACAGAAAGCTCCTACGAGCATTACTTC.

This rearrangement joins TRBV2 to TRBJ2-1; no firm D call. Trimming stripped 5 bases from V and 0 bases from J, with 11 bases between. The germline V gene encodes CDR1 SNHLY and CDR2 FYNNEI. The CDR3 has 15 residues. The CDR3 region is CASSSEVSSYNEQFF. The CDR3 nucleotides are TGTGCCAGCAGTTCCGAGGTGAGCTCCTACAATGAGCAGTTCTTC.

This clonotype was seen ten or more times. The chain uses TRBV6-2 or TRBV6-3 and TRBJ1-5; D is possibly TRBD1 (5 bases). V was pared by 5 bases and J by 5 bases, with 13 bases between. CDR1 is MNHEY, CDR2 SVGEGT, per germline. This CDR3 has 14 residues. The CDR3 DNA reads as TGTGCCAGCAGTAGGTCAGGGATCTATCAGCCCCAGCATTTT. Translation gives CASSRSGIYQPQHF.

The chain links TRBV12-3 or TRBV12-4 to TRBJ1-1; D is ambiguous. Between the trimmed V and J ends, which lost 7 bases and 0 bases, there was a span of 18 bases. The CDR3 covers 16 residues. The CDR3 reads CASIPLGILMNTEAFF. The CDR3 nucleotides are TGTGCCAGCATTCCATTGGGGATACTCATGAACACTGAAGCTTTCTTT.

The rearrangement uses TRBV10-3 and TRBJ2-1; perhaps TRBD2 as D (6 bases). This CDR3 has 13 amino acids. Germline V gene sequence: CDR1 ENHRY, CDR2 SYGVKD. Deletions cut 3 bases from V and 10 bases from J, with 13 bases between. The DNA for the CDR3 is TGTGCCATCAGTGAAGCCGTCGGGAGCGAGCAGTTCTTC. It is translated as CAISEAVGSEQFF.

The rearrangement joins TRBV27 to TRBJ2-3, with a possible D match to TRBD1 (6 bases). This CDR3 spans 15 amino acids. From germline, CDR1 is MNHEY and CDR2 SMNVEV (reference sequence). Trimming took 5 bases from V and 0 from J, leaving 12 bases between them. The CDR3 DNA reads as TGTGCCAGCAGTCAACAGGGTTGGAGCACAGATACGCAGTATTTT. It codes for CASSQQGWSTDTQYF.

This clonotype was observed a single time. CDR3 nucleotides: TGTGCCAGCAGGGGCGGGAGCGAAAACATTCAGTACTTC. This translates into CASRGGSENIQYF. This rearrangement joins TRBV12-3 or TRBV12-4 to TRBJ2-4; 7 bases fit TRBD2. This CDR3 is 13 amino acids long. J lost 5 bases, V lost 6 bases, and 4 bases had no gene match.

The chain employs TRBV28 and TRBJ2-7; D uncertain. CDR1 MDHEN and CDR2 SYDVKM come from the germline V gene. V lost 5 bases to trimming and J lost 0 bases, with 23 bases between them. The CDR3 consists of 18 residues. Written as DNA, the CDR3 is TGTGCCAGCAGTCCGCACCCCTTTCAGCCAAGGAGCTCCTACGAGCAGTACTTC. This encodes CASSPHPFQPRSSYEQYF.

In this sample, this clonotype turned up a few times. CDR3 bases: TGTGCCAGCAGTTGGGGGGGCGGACGGATCACAGATACGCAGTATTTT. Amino acids: CASSWGGGRITDTQYF. The V gene is TRBV28, the J gene TRBJ2-3; D possibly corresponds to TRBD2 (7 bases). The CDR3 has 16 amino acids. V was clipped by 4 bases and J by 2 bases, with 16 bases between them. The germline gives CDR1 MDHEN, CDR2 SYDVKM.

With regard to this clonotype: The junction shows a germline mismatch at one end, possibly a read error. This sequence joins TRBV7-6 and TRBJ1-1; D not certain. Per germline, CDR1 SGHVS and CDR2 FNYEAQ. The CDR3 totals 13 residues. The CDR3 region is CASSSPPNTEALF. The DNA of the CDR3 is TGTGCCAGCAGCTCACCACCGAACACTGAAGCTTTATTT.

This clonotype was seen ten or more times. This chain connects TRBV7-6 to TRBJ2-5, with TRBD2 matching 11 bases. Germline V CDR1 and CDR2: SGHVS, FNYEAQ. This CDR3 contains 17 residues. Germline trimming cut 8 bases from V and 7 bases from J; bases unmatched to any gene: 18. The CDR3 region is CASSFGSGTSGPGTQYF. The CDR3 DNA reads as TGTGCCAGCTCCTTCGGTTCCGGGACTAGCGGCCCGGGGACCCAGTACTTC.

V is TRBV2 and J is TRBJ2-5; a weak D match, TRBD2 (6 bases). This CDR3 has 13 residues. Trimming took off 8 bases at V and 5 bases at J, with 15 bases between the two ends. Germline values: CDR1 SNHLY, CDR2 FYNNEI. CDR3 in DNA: TGTGCCAGCCTCAGTAGCGGCTGGGAGACCCAGTACTTC. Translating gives CASLSSGWETQYF.

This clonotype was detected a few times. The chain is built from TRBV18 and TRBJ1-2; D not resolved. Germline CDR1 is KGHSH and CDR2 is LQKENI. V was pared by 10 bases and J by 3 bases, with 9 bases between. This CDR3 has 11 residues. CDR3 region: CATTADYGYTF. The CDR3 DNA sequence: TGTGCCACAACAGCGGACTATGGCTACACCTTC.

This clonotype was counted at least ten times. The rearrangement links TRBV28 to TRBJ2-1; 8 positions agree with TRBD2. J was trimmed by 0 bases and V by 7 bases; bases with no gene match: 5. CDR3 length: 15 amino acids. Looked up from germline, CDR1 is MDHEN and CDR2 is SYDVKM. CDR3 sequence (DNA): TGTGCCAGCACCAGAAGCGGGAGCTCCTACAATGAGCAGTTCTTC. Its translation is CASTRSGSSYNEQFF.